Listed below are T cell receptor beta chains from one sample, sequenced in a study of neurological immune-mediated disorders. TCRdb passed the 5' RACE reads through MiXCR, listing each CDR3 protein once. The table shows 27,000 or so distinct CDR3 sequences, with roughly 20% occurring only once. The sample consisted of PBMCs. These receptors were obtained from a woman aged 60-70 years in good health. Each CDR3 is given with its conserved first and last residue. The order of the fields is clone size, D gene, J gene, V gene, CDR3 DNA, CDR3 protein. A D gene is named only where the DNA matches it firmly. Clone sizes are given selectively: once, few, many, or a class where the clone is expanded.

many	TRBD2	TRBJ2-7	TRBV9	TGTGCCAGCAGCTCTGGGCGGGCGGGAGGGGGCGAGCAGTACTTC	CASSSGRAGGGEQYF
many	.	TRBJ1-1	TRBV7-3	TGTGCCAGCAGCTTAACGACAGGCCCCTGGACTGAAGCTTTCTTT	CASSLTTGPWTEAFF
many	TRBD1	TRBJ2-5	TRBV6-6	TGTGCCAGCACCTCAGGGGGATTGGGTCCTTCAGAGACCCAGTACTTC	CASTSGGLGPSETQYF
many	.	TRBJ2-7	TRBV5-1	TGCGCCAGCAGCTTGTTTTCGGGATCCTCCTACGAGCAGTACTTC	CASSLFSGSSYEQYF
many	.	TRBJ1-2	TRBV7-2	TGTGCCAGCAGCCCCGGACAGAATACTAACTATGGCTACACCTTC	CASSPGQNTNYGYTF
many	.	TRBJ2-7	TRBV5-1	TGCGCCAGCAGCTTGTCGGGGACACCCTACGAGCAGTACTTC	CASSLSGTPYEQYF
.	.	TRBJ2-1	TRBV24-1	TGTGCCACCAGTGATTCGCCCTACCTGGAATTCAATGAGCAGTTCTTC	CATSDSPYLEFNEQFF
.	TRBD1	TRBJ2-7	TRBV19	TGTGCCAGTAGTACGACAGGGAACGCGGACGAGCAGTACTTC	CASSTTGNADEQYF
many	.	TRBJ2-7	TRBV28	TGTGCCAGCAGTCCCGTCTCAGGGGCGGCCTCCTACGAGCAGTACTTC	CASSPVSGAASYEQYF
many	.	TRBJ2-7	TRBV10-3	TGTGCCATCAGTGAGCCCTTGCCGCGGGGCTACGAGCAGTACTTC	CAISEPLPRGYEQYF
many	.	TRBJ2-3	TRBV7-9	TGTGCCAGCAGCTTAGCGGAGGGAAGCACAGATACGCAGTATTTT	CASSLAEGSTDTQYF